Listed below are T cell receptor beta chains from one sample, sequenced in a study of CD8 T cells in ankylosing spondylitis. TCRdb re-called the 5' RACE reads through MiXCR, storing one row per CDR3 protein. The sample lists more than 30,000 distinct CDR3 sequences, approximately 10% occurring once. The specimen sequenced was synovial fluid, either unsorted or a sorted T cell fraction (not recorded which). These receptors came from a male donor with ankylosing spondylitis. The CDR3 runs from the conserved cysteine through the conserved F or W. D genes are given only for firm matches. Not every row has a clone size; where given, it reads once, few, many or a size class.

v_gene,d_gene,abundance,j_gene,CDR3nt,CDR3aa
TRBV6-2/TRBV6-3,.,.,TRBJ1-1,TGTGCCAGCAGCAGGGACGCGAACACTGAAGCTTTCTTT,CASSRDANTEAFF
TRBV4-1,TRBD2,few,TRBJ2-1,TGCGCCAGCAGCCAAGGCCGACTAGCGGGGAATGAGCAGTTCTTC,CASSQGRLAGNEQFF
TRBV15,.,many,TRBJ2-7,TGTGCCACCAGCAGTGGAGTAACGTACGAGCAGTACTTC,CATSSGVTYEQYF
TRBV7-3,TRBD2,.,TRBJ2-2,TGTGCCAGCAGCTTAATAGAAGCGGGGGCCGGGGAGCTGTTTTTT,CASSLIEAGAGELFF
TRBV20-1,TRBD1,many,TRBJ1-4,TGCAGTGCCGCCCGAAACAGGGGCGTCGGGACTAATGAAAAACTGTTTTTT,CSAARNRGVGTNEKLFF
TRBV20-1,.,few,TRBJ2-3,TGCAGTGCTAGAGGTCGGTTTGGTACAGATACGCAGTATTTT,CSARGRFGTDTQYF
TRBV7-9,.,many,TRBJ1-1,TGTGCCAGCAGCCGACTCAACAGGGAAAACACTGAAGCTTTCTTT,CASSRLNRENTEAFF
TRBV27,TRBD2,many,TRBJ2-1,TGTGCCAGCAGTTTTGCGGGAGGGCAATATGAGCAGTTCTTC,CASSFAGGQYEQFF
TRBV5-1,.,.,TRBJ2-7,TGCGCCAGCAGATCTCAGGGGGGTACCTACGAGCAGTACTTC,CASRSQGGTYEQYF
TRBV27,.,many,TRBJ2-1,TGTGCCAGCACCAGTTCCTACTCACAGGGCGAGCAGTTCTTC,CASTSSYSQGEQFF
TRBV5-5,TRBD1,many,TRBJ2-7,TGTGCCAGCAGTTCTGGGACAGGGGGCTACGAGCAGTACTTC,CASSSGTGGYEQYF
TRBV27,TRBD2,.,TRBJ2-2,TGTGCCAGCAGTTCCCGGGGGAGGGTTACCGGGGAGCTGTTTTTT,CASSSRGRVTGELFF
TRBV7-9,.,medium-sized,TRBJ1-6,TGTGCCAGCAGCTTAGGGGGGACATCCTCACCCCTCCACTTT,CASSLGGTSSPLHF
TRBV20-1,.,.,TRBJ2-1,TGCAGTGTTTTAGTAAGTCAGTCCTACAATGAGCAGTTCTTC,CSVLVSQSYNEQFF
TRBV19,TRBD1,.,TRBJ1-5,TGTGCCAGTAGTGCCGGGACAGGGGGCAGGGGCAATCAGCCCCAGCATTTT,CASSAGTGGRGNQPQHF
TRBV7-6,TRBD1,.,TRBJ2-1,TGTGCCAGCAGTCGGACGCCGGGACAGGGTATCGGAAATGAGCAGTTCTTC,CASSRTPGQGIGNEQFF
TRBV25-1,TRBD2,many,TRBJ2-7,TGTGCCAGCAGTGAATCCGGCGGGAGGGCCTCCTACGAGCAGTACTTC,CASSESGGRASYEQYF
TRBV29-1,.,.,TRBJ1-1,TGCAGCGTGGGATGGACAGTCGGGAACACTGAAGCTTTCTTT,CSVGWTVGNTEAFF
TRBV12-3/TRBV12-4,.,few,TRBJ2-3,TGTGCCAGCAGTTTAGCTGGACGGAATACGCAGTATTTT,CASSLAGRNTQYF
TRBV7-9,.,many,TRBJ2-5,TGTGCCAGCAGCTCCACCAAAGAGACAGGATGGGAAGAGACCCAGTACTTC,CASSSTKETGWEETQYF
TRBV11-2,.,many,TRBJ1-4,TGTGCCAGCAGCACCCTTTGGGGGGGTGAAGAAAAACTGTTTTTT,CASSTLWGGEEKLFF
TRBV29-1,.,many,TRBJ2-2,TGCAGCGTTATTAACACCGGGGAGCTGTTTTTT,CSVINTGELFF
TRBV5-1,TRBD1,.,TRBJ1-2,TGCGCCAGCAGGCAGACAGGGAACTATGGCTACACCTTC,CASRQTGNYGYTF
TRBV20-1,.,few,TRBJ2-1,TGCAGTGCCTTTGGGACCATGACCAATGAGCAGTTCTTC,CSAFGTMTNEQFF
TRBV11-1,.,.,TRBJ2-1,TGTGCCAGCAGCTTGGGTTGGGACGGCCACAATGAGCAGTTCTTC,CASSLGWDGHNEQFF
TRBV29-1,.,many,TRBJ2-3,TGCAGCGTTCAATCCCAAGGAGCCCGCACAGATACGCAGTATTTT,CSVQSQGARTDTQYF
TRBV4-2,.,many,TRBJ2-1,TGTGCCAGCAGCAGCCGGGGAAACTACAATGAGCAGTTCTTC,CASSSRGNYNEQFF
TRBV11-2,TRBD1,few,TRBJ2-7,TGTGCCAGCAGCTCAAGACCGGGACAGGGGGAGGGAGGCTCCTACGAGCAGTACTTC,CASSSRPGQGEGGSYEQYF
TRBV5-1,TRBD2,few,TRBJ2-5,TGCGCCAGCAGCTTGGTGGCTAGCGGGACGGTGACCCAGTACTTC,CASSLVASGTVTQYF
TRBV20-1,.,few,TRBJ1-6,TGCAGTGCTAGAGTGTATGGGGGTGGAGATTCACCCCTCCACTTT,CSARVYGGGDSPLHF
TRBV24-1,.,many,TRBJ1-5,TGTGCCACCAGTGATGGAGGACAGTATAGCAATCAGCCCCAGCATTTT,CATSDGGQYSNQPQHF
TRBV10-3,.,.,TRBJ1-4,TGTGCCATCAGTGAGTCGGAGGGAGCAACTAATGAAAAACTGTTTTTT,CAISESEGATNEKLFF
TRBV20-1,TRBD1,.,TRBJ2-3,TGCAGCACTCCGGGACAGGGGACAGATACGCAGTATTTT,CSTPGQGTDTQYF
TRBV27,.,few,TRBJ2-7,TGTGCCAGCAGTTTTTCCGGGAAAGTCTACGAGCAGTACTTC,CASSFSGKVYEQYF
TRBV27,.,few,TRBJ1-4,TGTGCCAGCAGTTTAGACCCCCCGGGGTGGACTAATGAAAAACTGTTTTTT,CASSLDPPGWTNEKLFF
TRBV27,TRBD1,few,TRBJ2-7,TGTGCCAGCAGTCTATCTCGGACAGGGTCCAGCGAGCAGTACTTC,CASSLSRTGSSEQYF
TRBV4-1,TRBD1,.,TRBJ2-2,TGCGCCAGCAGCCAAATCGGGACAGGAAAACACACCGGGGAGCTGTTTTTT,CASSQIGTGKHTGELFF
TRBV29-1,.,many,TRBJ2-2,TGCAGCGCTGGGGACGGTTCGAAGGTCTCCGGGGAGCTGTTTTTT,CSAGDGSKVSGELFF
TRBV5-1,.,many,TRBJ2-6,TGCGCCAGCAGCTTTGGGTTTGCTGGGGCCAACGTCCTGACTTTC,CASSFGFAGANVLTF
TRBV29-1,.,many,TRBJ1-2,TGCAGCGTTGAAGATCGCGGACAGCTCTATGGCTACACCTTC,CSVEDRGQLYGYTF
TRBV7-8,TRBD2,many,TRBJ2-7,TGTGCCAGCAGCTTTTTGTCTAGCGGGACCTCCTACGAGCAGTACTTC,CASSFLSSGTSYEQYF
TRBV6-1,TRBD2,many,TRBJ2-5,TGTGCCAGCAGTGAACTAGCGGGAGGGCCAGAGACCCAGTACTTC,CASSELAGGPETQYF
TRBV7-2,TRBD2,many,TRBJ2-5,TGTGCCAGCAGCTTATTTGCGGGAGGGCGGGGCGAGACCCAGTACTTC,CASSLFAGGRGETQYF
TRBV7-9,.,many,TRBJ1-1,TGTGCCAGCATCACAGAGAGAGCTGAAGCTTTCTTT,CASITERAEAFF
TRBV27,.,many,TRBJ1-2,TGTGCCAGCAGTTTATCGGGGGACACCGCCCGATTGGGCTACACCTTC,CASSLSGDTARLGYTF
TRBV18,TRBD2,.,TRBJ2-2,TGTGCCAGCTCACCACTAACTAGCGGTTTCAGGGAGCTGTTTTTT,CASSPLTSGFRELFF